The 3 T cell receptor beta chains reported below all come from one sample, sequenced in a study of CD4 T cell repertoires in COVID-19. Clones were sequenced by immunoSEQ multiplex PCR, and TCRdb holds only the in-frame ones, with some missing. The sample comprises about 75,000 clones, about 83% of which are singletons, and over 0.45% rests with the top ten. Here the sequenced sample was CD4+ T cells from peripheral blood, taken after recovery from COVID-19. Receptors originate from a human donor who had COVID-19.

A single count supports this clone. The rearrangement uses TRBV6-6 and TRBJ2-3; 8 bases map to TRBD2. The germline CDR1 and CDR2 sequences are MNHNY and SVGAGI (reference sequence). Trimming cost V 7 bases and J 0 bases; bases outside gene matches: 0. The CDR3 covers 13 residues. CDR3 nucleotide sequence: TGTGCCAGCAAGCGGGAGAGCACAGATACGCAGTATTTT. It translates to CASKRESTDTQYF.

J is TRBJ1-2 and V is TRBV5-1, with no clear D. This CDR3 has 12 residues. V was pared by 2 bases and J by 4 bases, with 6 bases between. Germline V gene sequence: CDR1 SGHRS, CDR2 YFSETQ. The CDR3 loop reads CASSLTAYGYTF. The CDR3 DNA sequence: TGCGCCAGCAGCTTAACAGCCTATGGCTACACCTTC.

V is TRBV6-1 and J is TRBJ1-2, with D hard to call. The germline V and J ends were trimmed by 3 bases and 8 bases, with 13 bases remaining between them. CDR1 MNHNS and CDR2 SASEGT come from the germline V gene. The CDR3 consists of 13 residues. The CDR3 reads CASSDLGSLGYTF. The CDR3 DNA reads TGTGCCAGCAGTGATCTGGGTTCCTTAGGCTACACCTTC.